The source of this T cell receptor (beta chain) is a study of shared clonotypes between healthy human individuals. At the level of the study: The plates for each donor numbered three CD4 naive, three CD4 memory, two CD8 naive and one CD8 memory. Overall study findings and caveats: Rarefaction exposed incomplete sorted-subset sequencing despite large depth.

Method: immunoSEQ multiplex PCR; TCRdb's copy keeps in-frame clones and lacks some. The table records under 700,000 clones, 90% to 95% of them present only once. Only CD45RO-negative cells positively selected for CCR7 counted as naive CD8 cells, so terminally differentiated effector memory CD45RA+ cells were excluded. Every donor was a Caucasian adult from Nashville, Tennessee. About this clone: Its target is not known.

This clonotype was sampled from a woman in her 30s in good health. The sample comprised naive CD8+ T cells sorted from blood.

The CDR3 DNA sequence: TGCGCCAGCAGTGTACTAGACACCGGGGAGCTGTTTTTT. Amino acids: CASSVLDTGELFF. V and J are TRBV10-2 and TRBJ2-2; D perhaps matches TRBD2 (5 bases). Trimming cost V 4 bases and J 3 bases, with 6 bases left between them. This CDR3 contains 13 residues. The germline V gene encodes CDR1 WSHSY and CDR2 SAAADI.